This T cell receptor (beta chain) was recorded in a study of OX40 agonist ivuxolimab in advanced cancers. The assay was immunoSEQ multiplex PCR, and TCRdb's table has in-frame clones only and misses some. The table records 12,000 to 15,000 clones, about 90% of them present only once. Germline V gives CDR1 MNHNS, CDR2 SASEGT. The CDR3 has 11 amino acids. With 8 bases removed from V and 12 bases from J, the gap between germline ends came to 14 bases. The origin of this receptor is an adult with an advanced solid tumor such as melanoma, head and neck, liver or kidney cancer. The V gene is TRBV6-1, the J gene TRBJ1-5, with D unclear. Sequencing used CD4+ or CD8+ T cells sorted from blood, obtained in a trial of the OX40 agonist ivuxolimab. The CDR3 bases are TGTGCCAGCCAGGCATGGGCCGACCAGCATTTT. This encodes CASQAWADQHF.